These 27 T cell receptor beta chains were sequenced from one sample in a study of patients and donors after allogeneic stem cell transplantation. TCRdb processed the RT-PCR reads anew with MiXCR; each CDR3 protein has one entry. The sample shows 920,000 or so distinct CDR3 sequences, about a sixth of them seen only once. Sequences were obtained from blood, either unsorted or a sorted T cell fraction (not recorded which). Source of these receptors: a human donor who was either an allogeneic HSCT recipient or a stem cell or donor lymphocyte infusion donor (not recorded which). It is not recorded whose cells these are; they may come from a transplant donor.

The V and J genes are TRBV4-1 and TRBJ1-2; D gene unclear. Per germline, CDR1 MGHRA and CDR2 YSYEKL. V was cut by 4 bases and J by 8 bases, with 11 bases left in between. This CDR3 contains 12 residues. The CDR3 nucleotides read TGCGCCAGCAGCCCACCGGGAGCCGGCTACACCTTC. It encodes CASSPPGAGYTF.

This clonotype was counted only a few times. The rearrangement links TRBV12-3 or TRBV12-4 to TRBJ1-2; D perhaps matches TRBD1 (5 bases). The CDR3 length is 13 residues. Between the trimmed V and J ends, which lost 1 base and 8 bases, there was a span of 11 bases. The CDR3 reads CASSLVRGSGYTF. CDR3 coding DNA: TGTGCCAGCAGTTTAGTTAGGGGTTCGGGCTACACCTTC.

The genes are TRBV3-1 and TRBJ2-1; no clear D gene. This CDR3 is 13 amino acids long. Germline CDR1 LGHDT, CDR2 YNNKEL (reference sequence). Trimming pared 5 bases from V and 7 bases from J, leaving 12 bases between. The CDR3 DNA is TGTGCCAGCAGCGTTCAACTGGGGAATGAGCAGTTCTTC. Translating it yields CASSVQLGNEQFF.

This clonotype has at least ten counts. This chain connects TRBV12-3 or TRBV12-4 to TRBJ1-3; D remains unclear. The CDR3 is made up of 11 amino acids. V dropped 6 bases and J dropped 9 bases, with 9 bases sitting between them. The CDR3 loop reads CASSLGGTIYF. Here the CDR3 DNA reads TGTGCCAGCAGCCTTGGAGGCACCATATATTTT.

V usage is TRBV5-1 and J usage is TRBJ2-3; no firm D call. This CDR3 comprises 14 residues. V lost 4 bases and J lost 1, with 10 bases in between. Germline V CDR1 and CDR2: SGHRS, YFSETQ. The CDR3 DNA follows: TGCGCCAGCAGCCGGCTAGTAGGCACAGATACGCAGTATTTT. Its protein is CASSRLVGTDTQYF.

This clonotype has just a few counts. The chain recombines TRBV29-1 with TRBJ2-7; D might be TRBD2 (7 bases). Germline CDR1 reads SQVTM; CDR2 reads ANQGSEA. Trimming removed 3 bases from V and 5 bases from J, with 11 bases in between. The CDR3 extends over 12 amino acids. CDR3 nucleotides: TGCAGCGTTGACAGGGGAGGGCACGAGCAGTACTTC. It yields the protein CSVDRGGHEQYF.

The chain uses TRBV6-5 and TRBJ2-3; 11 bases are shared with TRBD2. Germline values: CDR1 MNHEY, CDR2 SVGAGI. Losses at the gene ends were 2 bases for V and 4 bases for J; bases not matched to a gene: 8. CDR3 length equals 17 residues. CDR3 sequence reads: CASSYPKGTSGSDTQYF. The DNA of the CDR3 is TGTGCCAGCAGTTACCCTAAGGGGACTAGCGGTTCAGATACGCAGTATTTT.

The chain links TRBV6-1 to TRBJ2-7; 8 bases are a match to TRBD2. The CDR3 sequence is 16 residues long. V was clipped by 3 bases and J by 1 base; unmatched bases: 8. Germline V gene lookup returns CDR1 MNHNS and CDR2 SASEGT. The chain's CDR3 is CASSEETSAISYEQYF. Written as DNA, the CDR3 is TGTGCCAGCAGTGAGGAGACTAGCGCGATATCCTACGAGCAGTACTTC.

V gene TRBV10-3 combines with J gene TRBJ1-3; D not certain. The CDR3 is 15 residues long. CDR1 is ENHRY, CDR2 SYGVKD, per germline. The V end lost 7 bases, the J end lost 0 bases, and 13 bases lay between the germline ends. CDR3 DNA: TGTGCCATCACTAAATCTCGGAGCTCTGGAAACACCATATATTTT. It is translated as CAITKSRSSGNTIYF.

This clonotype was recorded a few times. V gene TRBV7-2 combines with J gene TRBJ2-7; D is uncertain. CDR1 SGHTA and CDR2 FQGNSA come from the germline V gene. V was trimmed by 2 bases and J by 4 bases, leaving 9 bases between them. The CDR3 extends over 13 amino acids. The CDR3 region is CASSLTDEYEQYF. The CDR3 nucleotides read TGTGCCAGCAGCTTAACAGATGAATACGAGCAGTACTTC.

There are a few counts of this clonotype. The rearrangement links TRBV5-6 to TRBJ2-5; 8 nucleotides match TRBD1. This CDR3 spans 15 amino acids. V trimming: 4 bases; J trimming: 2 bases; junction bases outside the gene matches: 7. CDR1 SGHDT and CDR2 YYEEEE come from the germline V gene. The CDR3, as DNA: TGTGCCAGCAGCCCCATCAACAGGGGGCAAGAGACCCAGTACTTC. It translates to CASSPINRGQETQYF.

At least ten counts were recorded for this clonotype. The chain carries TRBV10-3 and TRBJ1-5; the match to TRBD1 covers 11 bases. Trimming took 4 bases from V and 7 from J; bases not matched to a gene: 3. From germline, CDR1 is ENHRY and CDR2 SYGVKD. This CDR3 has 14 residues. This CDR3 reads CAISGTGGEQPQHF. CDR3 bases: TGTGCCATCAGTGGGACAGGGGGCGAACAGCCCCAGCATTTT.

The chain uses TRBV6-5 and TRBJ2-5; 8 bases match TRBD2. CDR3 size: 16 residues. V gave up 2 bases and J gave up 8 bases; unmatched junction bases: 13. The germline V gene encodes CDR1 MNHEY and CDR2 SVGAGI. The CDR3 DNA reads TGTGCCAGCAGTTACACGGGTTCTAGCGGGCCCCCCACCCAGTACTTC. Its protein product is CASSYTGSSGPPTQYF.

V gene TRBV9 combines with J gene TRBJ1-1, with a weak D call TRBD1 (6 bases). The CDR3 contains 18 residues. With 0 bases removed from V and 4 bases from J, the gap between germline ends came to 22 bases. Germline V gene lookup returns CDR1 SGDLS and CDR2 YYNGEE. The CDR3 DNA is TGTGCCAGCAGCGTAGGGACCGACAGGTTTGGGTTTGGCACTGAAGCTTTCTTT. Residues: CASSVGTDRFGFGTEAFF.

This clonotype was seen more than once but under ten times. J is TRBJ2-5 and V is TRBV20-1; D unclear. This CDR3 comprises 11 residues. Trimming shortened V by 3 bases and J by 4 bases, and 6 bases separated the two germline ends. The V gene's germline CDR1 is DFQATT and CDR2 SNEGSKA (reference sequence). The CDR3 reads CSASKGETQYF. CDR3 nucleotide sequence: TGCAGTGCTAGTAAGGGAGAGACCCAGTACTTC.

The chain's CDR3 is CASSQSYRGYTGELFF. The DNA of the CDR3 is TGCGCCAGCAGCCAAAGTTACAGGGGGTACACCGGGGAGCTGTTTTTT. The chain carries TRBV4-3 and TRBJ2-2; 8 bases line up with TRBD1. The CDR3 has 16 amino acids. In germline, CDR1 is LGHNA, CDR2 YSLEER. J gave up 3 bases and V 2 bases, and 5 bases lay outside the gene matches.

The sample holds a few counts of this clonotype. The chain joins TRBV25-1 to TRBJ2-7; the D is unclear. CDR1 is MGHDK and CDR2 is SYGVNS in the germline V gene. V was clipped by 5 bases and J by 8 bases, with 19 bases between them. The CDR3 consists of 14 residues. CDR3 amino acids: CASSNYITVYQQYF. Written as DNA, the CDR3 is TGTGCCAGCAGTAATTACATAACCGTATACCAGCAGTACTTC.

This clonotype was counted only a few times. The CDR3 is CASSPYAYEQYF. The CDR3 nucleotides read TGTGCCAGCAGTCCTTATGCCTACGAGCAGTACTTC. V usage is TRBV6-2 or TRBV6-3 and J usage is TRBJ2-7; D gene ambiguous. V dropped 5 bases and J dropped 2 bases, with 7 bases sitting between them. This CDR3 has 12 residues. The germline V gene encodes CDR1 MNHEY and CDR2 SVGEGT.

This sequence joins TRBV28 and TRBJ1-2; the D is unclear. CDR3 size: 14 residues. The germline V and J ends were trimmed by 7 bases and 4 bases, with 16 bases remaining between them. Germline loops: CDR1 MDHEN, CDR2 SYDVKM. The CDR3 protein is CASILTKASYGYTF. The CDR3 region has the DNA TGTGCCAGCATTCTAACCAAGGCTTCCTATGGCTACACCTTC.

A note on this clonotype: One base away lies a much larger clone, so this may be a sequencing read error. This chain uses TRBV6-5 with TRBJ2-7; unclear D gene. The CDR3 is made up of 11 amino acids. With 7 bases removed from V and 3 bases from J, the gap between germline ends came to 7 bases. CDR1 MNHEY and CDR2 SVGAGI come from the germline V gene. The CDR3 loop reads CASTQNYEQYF. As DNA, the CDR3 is TGTGCCAGCACTCAAAACTACGAGCAGTACTTC.

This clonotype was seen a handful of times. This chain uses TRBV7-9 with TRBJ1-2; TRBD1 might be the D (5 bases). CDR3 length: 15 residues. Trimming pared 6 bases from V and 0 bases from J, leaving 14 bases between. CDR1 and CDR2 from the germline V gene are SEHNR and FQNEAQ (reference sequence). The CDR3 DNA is TGTGCCAGCAGGTTGCAGGGAGACTCTAACTATGGCTACACCTTC. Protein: CASRLQGDSNYGYTF.

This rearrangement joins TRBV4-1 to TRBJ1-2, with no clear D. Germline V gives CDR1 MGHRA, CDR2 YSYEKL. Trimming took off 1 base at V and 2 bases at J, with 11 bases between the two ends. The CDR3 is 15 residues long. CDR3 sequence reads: CASSQGLTVNYGYTF. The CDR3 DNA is TGCGCCAGCAGCCAAGGTCTAACGGTAAACTATGGCTACACCTTC.

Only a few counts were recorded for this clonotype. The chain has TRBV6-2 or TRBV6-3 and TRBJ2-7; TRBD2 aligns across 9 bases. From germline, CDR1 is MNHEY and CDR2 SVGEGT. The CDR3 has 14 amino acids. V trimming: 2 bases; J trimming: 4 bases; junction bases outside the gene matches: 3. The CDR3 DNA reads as TGTGCCAGCAGTTACGCGGGAGGGATTTACGAGCAGTACTTC. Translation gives CASSYAGGIYEQYF.

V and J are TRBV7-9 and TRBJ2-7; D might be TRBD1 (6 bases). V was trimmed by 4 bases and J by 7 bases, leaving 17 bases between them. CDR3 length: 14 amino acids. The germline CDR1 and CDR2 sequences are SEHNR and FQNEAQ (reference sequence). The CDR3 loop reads CASSSPGQPREQYF. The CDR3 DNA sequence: TGTGCCAGCAGCTCCCCAGGACAGCCTAGGGAGCAGTACTTC.

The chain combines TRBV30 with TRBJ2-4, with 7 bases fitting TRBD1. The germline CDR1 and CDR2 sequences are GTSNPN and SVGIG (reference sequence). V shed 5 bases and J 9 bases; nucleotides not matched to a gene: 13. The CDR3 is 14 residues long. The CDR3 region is CAWATGVENTIQYF. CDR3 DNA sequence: TGTGCCTGGGCTACAGGGGTCGAAAATACCATTCAGTACTTC.

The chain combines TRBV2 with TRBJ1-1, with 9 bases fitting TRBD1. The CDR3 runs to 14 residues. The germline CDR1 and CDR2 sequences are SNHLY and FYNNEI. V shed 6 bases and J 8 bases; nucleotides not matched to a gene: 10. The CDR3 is CASSWGQGRTEAFF. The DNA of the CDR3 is TGTGCCAGCAGCTGGGGACAGGGACGGACCGAAGCTTTCTTT.

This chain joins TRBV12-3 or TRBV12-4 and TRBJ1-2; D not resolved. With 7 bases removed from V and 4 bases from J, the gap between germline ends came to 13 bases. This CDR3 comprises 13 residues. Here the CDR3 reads CASTWTVSYGYTF. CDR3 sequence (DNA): TGTGCCAGCACCTGGACGGTGAGCTATGGCTACACCTTC.